These 21 T cell receptor beta chains originate from one sample sequenced in a study of blood T cells in healthy people across ages. Alongside a J-beta primer mix, a sample-barcoded 5' primer served in a second PCR lasting roughly 7 to 11 cycles. TCRdb re-called the 5' RACE reads with MiXCR, one entry per CDR3 protein. The sample records roughly 680,000 distinct CDR3 sequences, about 50% being singletons. Material: blood. Receptor source: a woman of 80 years or more in good health.

V is TRBV7-8 and J is TRBJ1-5, with D uncertain. Germline V CDR1 and CDR2: SGHVS, FQNEAQ. This CDR3 comprises 12 residues. The V and J ends lost 5 bases and 4 bases respectively, with 6 bases between them. In nucleotides, the CDR3 is TGTGCCAGCAGCCATCCTAATCAGCCCCAGCATTTT. Amino acids: CASSHPNQPQHF.

This clonotype was seen at least ten times. The chain recombines TRBV20-1 with TRBJ2-7, with TRBD2 as a possible D gene (6 bases). The CDR3 has 17 amino acids. CDR1 and CDR2 (germline): DFQATT, SNEGSKA (reference sequence). V was pared by 6 bases and J by 6 bases, with 30 bases between. The CDR3 reads CSARELTGEAFSGEQYF. The CDR3 DNA is TGCAGTGCCCGAGAGTTAACGGGAGAGGCGTTTTCGGGCGAGCAGTACTTC.

In its sample, this clonotype was seen many times. The genes are TRBV6-5 and TRBJ2-1, with unresolved D. V lost 0 bases and J lost 1, with 1 base in between. The CDR3 runs to 13 residues. The germline V gene has CDR1 MNHEY and CDR2 SVGAGI. Here the CDR3 DNA reads TGTGCCAGCAGTTACTCGTCCTACAATGAGCAGTTCTTC. It codes for CASSYSSYNEQFF.

The V and J genes are TRBV7-9 and TRBJ2-1; D tentatively fits TRBD1 or TRBD2 (6 bases each). This CDR3 region has 16 residues. Trimming removed 5 bases from V and 8 bases from J, with 22 bases in between. CDR1 is SEHNR and CDR2 is FQNEAQ in the germline V gene (reference sequence). DNA for the CDR3: TGTGCCAGCAGCCCCATGGAGGGGGAGAAGATCGATGAGCAGTTCTTC. Its translation: CASSPMEGEKIDEQFF.

This clonotype came up many times. The chain joins TRBV20-1 to TRBJ1-5, with D perhaps matching TRBD1 (6 bases). This CDR3 comprises 14 residues. Germline-derived CDR1 and CDR2 are DFQATT and SNEGSKA (reference sequence). V was cut by 4 bases and J by 2 bases, with 12 bases left in between. The CDR3 loop is CSATQGTGNQPQHF. In nucleotides, the CDR3 is TGCAGTGCTACACAGGGTACAGGCAATCAGCCCCAGCATTTT.

J is TRBJ2-7 and V is TRBV10-3; D remains ambiguous. The length of the CDR3 is 11 residues. Trimming removed 6 bases from V and 5 bases from J, with 8 bases in between. Germline V gives CDR1 ENHRY, CDR2 SYGVKD. The CDR3 DNA reads TGTGCCATCAGGCAGGATGACGAGCAGTACTTC. Residues: CAIRQDDEQYF.

Written as DNA, the CDR3 is TGTGCCACCAGCAGGACAGGTAGCTCCTACGAGCAGTACTTC. Protein sequence: CATSRTGSSYEQYF. V usage is TRBV15 and J usage is TRBJ2-7; D perhaps matches TRBD1 (6 bases). The CDR3 loop spans 14 amino acids. Germline CDR1 and CDR2: LNHNV and YYDKDF (reference sequence). Trimming cost V 3 bases and J 0 bases, with 9 bases left between them.

The chain combines TRBV4-1 with TRBJ2-1; D might be TRBD2 (5 bases). This CDR3 spans 16 amino acids. The V gene's germline CDR1 is MGHRA and CDR2 YSYEKL. The V gene lost 0 bases and the J gene lost 2 bases, with 11 bases spanning the gap. The CDR3 reads CASSQDPGSPYNEQFF. The DNA of the CDR3 is TGCGCCAGCAGCCAAGACCCGGGGAGCCCCTACAATGAGCAGTTCTTC.

The chain carries TRBV28 and TRBJ2-3; tentative D call: TRBD2 (6 bases). The CDR3 covers 16 residues. Between the trimmed V and J ends, which lost 4 bases and 5 bases, there was a span of 19 bases. Germline values: CDR1 MDHEN, CDR2 SYDVKM. CDR3 DNA sequence: TGTGCCAGCAGTTCCCCCGCCGCGGGATCTTTAGATACGCAGTATTTT. Translated, it gives CASSSPAAGSLDTQYF.

There are many counts of this clonotype. This chain uses TRBV3-1 with TRBJ2-7; D uncertain. The CDR3 is made up of 12 amino acids. Germline lookup yields CDR1 LGHDT and CDR2 YNNKEL (reference sequence). Trimming pared 1 base from V and 3 bases from J, leaving 4 bases between. CDR3 sequence (DNA): TGTGCCAGCAGCCAAGTCTTCTACGAGCAGTACTTC. Translation: CASSQVFYEQYF.

This clonotype was observed many times. A single base separates this from a much larger clone, so it may be a read error. The chain joins TRBV4-1 to TRBJ1-2, with 8 bases lining up with TRBD1. V lost 0 bases and J lost 8; bases outside the gene matches: 20. This CDR3 is 19 amino acids long. Germline V gives CDR1 MGHRA, CDR2 YSYEKL. The CDR3 sequence is CASSQDPRRGGQGLGGYTF. In DNA form, the CDR3 reads TGCGCCAGCAGCCAAGATCCCCGCCGGGGCGGACAGGGTCTTGGCGGCTACACCTTC.

A few counts support this clonotype. The genes are TRBV6-2 or TRBV6-3 and TRBJ2-2, with 12 nucleotides matching TRBD1. Germline CDR1 and CDR2: MNHEY and SVGEGT. The ends lost 4 bases at V and 5 bases at J; junction bases unmatched: 11. This CDR3 is 18 amino acids long. The CDR3 DNA is TGTGCCAGCAGTTCCGCTCCGGGACAGGGGGCCAGAACCGGGGAGCTGTTTTTT. It is translated as CASSSAPGQGARTGELFF.

This clonotype was recorded at least ten times. The genes are TRBV12-3 or TRBV12-4 and TRBJ1-6; the D is unclear. Trimming shortened V by 3 bases and J by 8 bases, and 8 bases separated the two germline ends. This CDR3 has 13 residues. The CDR3 sequence is CASSFGSYSPLHF. CDR3 nucleotides: TGTGCCAGCAGTTTCGGGTCTTATTCACCCCTCCACTTT.

The rearrangement uses TRBV29-1 and TRBJ2-1; 9 bases agree with TRBD2. The CDR3 extends over 13 amino acids. J lost 3 bases, V lost 7 bases, and 4 bases had no gene match. In germline, CDR1 is SQVTM, CDR2 ANQGSEA. CDR3 protein: CSAEREVYNEQFF. The DNA for the CDR3 is TGCAGCGCTGAGCGGGAGGTCTACAATGAGCAGTTCTTC.

The chain carries TRBV20-1 and TRBJ2-5; D is possibly TRBD1 (5 bases). In germline, CDR1 is DFQATT, CDR2 SNEGSKA (reference sequence). Trimming took 6 bases from V and 1 from J, leaving 12 bases between them. CDR3 size: 13 residues. The CDR3 sequence is CSALSGFQETQYF. In DNA form, the CDR3 reads TGCAGTGCGCTATCAGGGTTCCAAGAGACCCAGTACTTC.

Regarding this clonotype: The germline gene is not matched at one end of the junction; a read error may be the cause. The chain is built from TRBV4-2 and TRBJ2-7, with TRBD2 matching 11 bases. In germline, CDR1 is LGHNA, CDR2 YNFKEQ. This CDR3 has 15 amino acids. The CDR3 DNA reads as TGTACCAGCAGCCTAACTAGCGGGAGCTCCTACGAGCAGTACTTC. As protein: CTSSLTSGSSYEQYF.

This clonotype has just one count. The chain uses TRBV27 and TRBJ2-3; tentative D call: TRBD1 (6 bases). Germline-derived CDR1 and CDR2 are MNHEY and SMNVEV (reference sequence). The CDR3 runs 14 residues. The V end lost 2 bases, the J end lost 3 bases, and 9 bases lay between the germline ends. CDR3 sequence reads: CASSLHRVTDTQYF. CDR3 sequence (DNA): TGTGCCAGCAGTTTACACAGGGTAACAGATACGCAGTATTTT.

This chain joins TRBV27 and TRBJ2-7; D is uncertain. Germline CDR1 reads MNHEY; CDR2 reads SMNVEV (reference sequence). The CDR3 spans 14 residues. Trimming took 0 bases from V and 2 from J, leaving 8 bases between them. CDR3 DNA sequence: TGTGCCAGCAGTTTATCGACTCCGACCTACGAGCAGTACTTC. It translates to CASSLSTPTYEQYF.

The chain is built from TRBV20-1 and TRBJ1-1, with TRBD1 matching 10 bases. J lost 3 bases, V lost 7 bases, and 11 bases had no gene match. The CDR3 consists of 15 residues. Germline V gene lookup returns CDR1 DFQATT and CDR2 SNEGSKA (reference sequence). CDR3 coding DNA: TGCAGTGGTTTCCGGGACAGGGGAGTGGACACTGAAGCTTTCTTT. This gives the protein CSGFRDRGVDTEAFF.

The table lists this clonotype with many counts. The chain has TRBV6-6 and TRBJ2-7; 8 bases align to TRBD2. The germline CDR1 and CDR2 sequences are MNHNY and SVGAGI (reference sequence). The CDR3 length is 18 residues. With V trimmed by 4 bases and J by 5 bases, 19 bases remained unmatched. In DNA form, the CDR3 reads TGTGCCAGCAGTTCTAAGCGGGAGATTCGACCAAGACCCAACGAGCAGTACTTC. This encodes CASSSKREIRPRPNEQYF.

This chain uses TRBV6-2 or TRBV6-3 with TRBJ2-5; 7 bases agree with TRBD2. The J call may be wrong; the DNA end is better matched by TRBJ2-7. This CDR3 spans 14 amino acids. Germline V gives CDR1 MNHEY, CDR2 SVGEGT. The CDR3 here is CASSYLAERCEQYF. For the CDR3, the DNA is TGTGCCAGCAGTTACCTAGCGGAAAGGTGCGAGCAGTACTTC.